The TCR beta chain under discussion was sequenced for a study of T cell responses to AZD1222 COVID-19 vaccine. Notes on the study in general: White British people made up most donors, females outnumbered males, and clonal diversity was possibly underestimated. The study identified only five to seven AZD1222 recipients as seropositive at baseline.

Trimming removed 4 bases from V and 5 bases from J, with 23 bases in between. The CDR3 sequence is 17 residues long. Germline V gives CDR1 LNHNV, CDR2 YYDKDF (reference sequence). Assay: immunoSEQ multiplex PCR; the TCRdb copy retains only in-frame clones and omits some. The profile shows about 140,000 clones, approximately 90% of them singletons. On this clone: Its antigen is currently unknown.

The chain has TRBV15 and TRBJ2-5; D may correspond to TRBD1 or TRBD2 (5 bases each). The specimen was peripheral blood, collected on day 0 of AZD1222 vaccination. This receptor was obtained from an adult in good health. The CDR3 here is CATSKYALGASWETQYF. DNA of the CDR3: TGTGCCACCAGCAAGTATGCCCTCGGGGCATCGTGGGAGACCCAGTACTTC.